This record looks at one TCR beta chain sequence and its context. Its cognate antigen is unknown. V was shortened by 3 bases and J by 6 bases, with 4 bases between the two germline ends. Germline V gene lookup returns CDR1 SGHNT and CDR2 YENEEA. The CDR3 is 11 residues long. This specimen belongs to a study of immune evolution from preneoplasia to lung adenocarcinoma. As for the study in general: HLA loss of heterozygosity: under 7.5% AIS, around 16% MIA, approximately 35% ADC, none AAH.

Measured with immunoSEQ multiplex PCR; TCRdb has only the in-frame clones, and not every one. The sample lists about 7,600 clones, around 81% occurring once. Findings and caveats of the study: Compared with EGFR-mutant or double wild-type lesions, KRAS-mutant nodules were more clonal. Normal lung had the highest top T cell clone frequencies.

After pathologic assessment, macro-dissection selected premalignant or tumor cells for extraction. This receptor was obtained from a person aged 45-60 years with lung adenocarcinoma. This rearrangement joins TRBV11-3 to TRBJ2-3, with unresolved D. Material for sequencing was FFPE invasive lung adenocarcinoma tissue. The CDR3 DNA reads TGTGCCAGCAGCTTGGGGGATACGCAGTATTTT. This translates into CASSLGDTQYF.